A single sample is the source of the 9 T cell receptor beta chains below, sequenced in a study of T-cell reconstitution after alpha-beta-depleted transplantation in children. A library of TCRbeta sequences, prepared with unique molecular identifiers, was generated. TCRdb ran MiXCR on the PCR reads and lists one entry per CDR3 protein. The sample yields roughly 350,000 distinct CDR3 sequences, around 15% seen once. Sequenced here: PBMCs, mostly from graft donor cells, sampled 360 days after TCRalphabeta/CD19-depleted stem cell transplant. The receptors derive from a male patient aged 2 to 9 who had a stem cell transplant for acute lymphoblastic leukemia, so the T cells may come from the graft donor.

The table lists this clonotype with a few counts. This sequence joins TRBV20-1 and TRBJ2-3; a possible D gene is TRBD1 (5 bases). V was trimmed by 6 bases and J by 4 bases, leaving 14 bases between them. Germline assignment: CDR1 DFQATT and CDR2 SNEGSKA (reference sequence). The CDR3 contains 13 residues. The CDR3 loop is CSAPQGGADTQYF. The CDR3 coding sequence is TGCAGTGCCCCGCAGGGTGGCGCAGATACGCAGTATTTT.

The chain joins TRBV5-1 to TRBJ2-6; D possibly corresponds to TRBD1 (6 bases). Trimming left V 0 bases short and J 13 bases short, with 20 bases between. CDR1 is SGHRS, CDR2 YFSETQ, per germline. CDR3 length equals 16 residues. The CDR3 loop reads CASSLAPQGPLVVLTF. The DNA for the CDR3 is TGCGCCAGCAGCTTGGCCCCACAGGGTCCATTGGTTGTCCTGACTTTC.

This rearrangement joins TRBV7-3 to TRBJ2-6; 8 bases align to TRBD1. The germline V gene has CDR1 SGHTA and CDR2 FQGTGA. The ends lost 5 bases at V and 0 bases at J; junction bases unmatched: 6. This CDR3 spans 17 amino acids. The CDR3 here is CASSTQGDGSGANVLTF. The CDR3 DNA sequence: TGTGCCAGCAGCACACAGGGGGACGGCTCTGGGGCCAACGTCCTGACTTTC.

The rearrangement links TRBV27 to TRBJ2-7; 8 bases agree with TRBD1. In germline, CDR1 is MNHEY, CDR2 SMNVEV (reference sequence). The CDR3 runs to 14 residues. The V and J ends lost 6 bases and 2 bases, in that order; junction bases with no gene match: 6. CDR3 protein: CASSRTTGAYEQYF. The CDR3 region has the DNA TGTGCCAGCAGCAGAACGACAGGGGCCTACGAGCAGTACTTC.

V gene TRBV20-1 combines with J gene TRBJ2-5, with no clear D. The ends were cut back, 3 bases at V and 0 bases at J, with 11 bases in the middle. Germline V gene lookup returns CDR1 DFQATT and CDR2 SNEGSKA (reference sequence). The CDR3 spans 14 residues. CDR3 in amino acids: CSASRARDQETQYF. In nucleotides, the CDR3 is TGCAGTGCTAGCCGAGCTAGGGACCAAGAGACCCAGTACTTC.

This clonotype was observed a handful of times. The chain has TRBV7-9 and TRBJ2-1; perhaps TRBD1 as D (6 bases). Germline V lookup: CDR1 SEHNR, CDR2 FQNEAQ (reference sequence). The CDR3 spans 13 residues. Trimming removed 10 bases at V and 3 bases at J, with 13 bases between. For the CDR3, the DNA is TGTGCCACCACAGGCAGGGGCTACAATGAGCAGTTCTTC. Translating it yields CATTGRGYNEQFF.

This clonotype was detected only a few times. The CDR3 DNA reads TGTGCCAGCAGTTTGGGGACAGGGAGTACGGGAGAGACCCAGTACTTC. Protein: CASSLGTGSTGETQYF. V usage is TRBV12-3 or TRBV12-4 and J usage is TRBJ2-5; 9 nucleotides agree with TRBD1. The CDR3 contains 16 residues. The V and J ends lost 3 bases and 4 bases, in that order; junction bases with no gene match: 9.

DNA of the CDR3: TGCGCCAGCAGCCAAGACGACAGCTCCTACGAGCAGTACTTC. As protein: CASSQDDSSYEQYF. The rearrangement links TRBV4-1 to TRBJ2-7, with D tentatively TRBD1 (5 bases). Trimming removed 0 bases from V and 0 bases from J, with 6 bases in between. This CDR3 region has 14 residues. Germline-derived CDR1 and CDR2 are MGHRA and YSYEKL.

This clonotype was detected a few times. This chain links TRBV7-9 with TRBJ1-2; 10 nucleotides agree with TRBD1. Germline values: CDR1 SEHNR, CDR2 FQNEAQ (reference sequence). Trimming cost V 2 bases and J 3 bases; bases outside gene matches: 6. This CDR3 has 16 residues. In nucleotides, the CDR3 is TGTGCCAGCAGCTTAAGCCCGGGACAGGGGTACTATGGCTACACCTTC. It encodes CASSLSPGQGYYGYTF.